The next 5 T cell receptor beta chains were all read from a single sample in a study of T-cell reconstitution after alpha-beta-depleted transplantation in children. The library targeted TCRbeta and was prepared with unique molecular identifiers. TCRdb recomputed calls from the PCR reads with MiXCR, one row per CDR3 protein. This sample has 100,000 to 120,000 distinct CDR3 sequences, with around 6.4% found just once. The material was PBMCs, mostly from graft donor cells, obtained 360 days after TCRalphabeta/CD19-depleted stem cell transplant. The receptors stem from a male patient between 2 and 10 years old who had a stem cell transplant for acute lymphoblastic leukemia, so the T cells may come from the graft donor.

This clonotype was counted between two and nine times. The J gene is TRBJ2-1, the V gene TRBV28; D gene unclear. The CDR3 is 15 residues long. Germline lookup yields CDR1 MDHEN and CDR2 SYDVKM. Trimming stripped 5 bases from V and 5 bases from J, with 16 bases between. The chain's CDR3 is CASSADTLKDNEQFF. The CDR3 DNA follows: TGTGCCAGCAGTGCAGACACGCTGAAGGACAATGAGCAGTTCTTC.

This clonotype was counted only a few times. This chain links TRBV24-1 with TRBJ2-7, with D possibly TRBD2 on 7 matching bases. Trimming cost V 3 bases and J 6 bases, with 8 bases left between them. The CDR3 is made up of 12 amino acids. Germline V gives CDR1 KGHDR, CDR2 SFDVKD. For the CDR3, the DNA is TGTGCCACCAGTGATCGGGGGGCCGAGCAGTACTTC. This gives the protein CATSDRGAEQYF.

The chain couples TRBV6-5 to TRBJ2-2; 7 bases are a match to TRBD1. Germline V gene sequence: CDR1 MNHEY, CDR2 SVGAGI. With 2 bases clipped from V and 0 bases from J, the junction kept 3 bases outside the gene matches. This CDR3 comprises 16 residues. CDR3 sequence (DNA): TGTGCCAGCAGTTACCGACAGGGATCGAACACCGGGGAGCTGTTTTTT. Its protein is CASSYRQGSNTGELFF.

The CDR3 coding sequence is TGTGCCAGCAGTTACCTTACAGGGATTCAGAACACCGGGGAGCTGTTTTTT. It yields the protein CASSYLTGIQNTGELFF. This sequence joins TRBV6-5 and TRBJ2-2; the D gene is possibly TRBD1 (6 bases). Germline V CDR1 and CDR2: MNHEY, SVGAGI. This CDR3 spans 17 amino acids. V was shortened by 2 bases and J by 1 base, with 14 bases between the two germline ends.

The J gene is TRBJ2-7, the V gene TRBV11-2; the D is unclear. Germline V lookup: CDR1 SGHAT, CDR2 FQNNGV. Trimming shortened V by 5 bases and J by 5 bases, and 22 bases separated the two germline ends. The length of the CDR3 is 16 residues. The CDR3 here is CASSPPIRQAVHEQYF. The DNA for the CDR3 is TGTGCCAGCAGCCCCCCGATCCGGCAGGCCGTCCACGAGCAGTACTTC.